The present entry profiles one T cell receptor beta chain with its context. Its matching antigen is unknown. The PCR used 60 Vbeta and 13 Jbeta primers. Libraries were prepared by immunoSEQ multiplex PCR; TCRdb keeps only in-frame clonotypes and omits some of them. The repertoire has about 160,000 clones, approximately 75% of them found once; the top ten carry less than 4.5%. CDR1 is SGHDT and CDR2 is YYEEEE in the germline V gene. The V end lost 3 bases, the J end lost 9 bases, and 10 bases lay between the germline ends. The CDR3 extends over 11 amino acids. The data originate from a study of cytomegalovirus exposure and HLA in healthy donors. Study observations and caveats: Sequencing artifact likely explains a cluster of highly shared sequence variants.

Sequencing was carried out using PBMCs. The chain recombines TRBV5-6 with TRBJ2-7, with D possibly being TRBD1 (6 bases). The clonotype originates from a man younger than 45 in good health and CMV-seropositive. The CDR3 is CASSSGAGQYF. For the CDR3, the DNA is TGTGCCAGCAGCTCAGGGGCCGGGCAGTACTTC.